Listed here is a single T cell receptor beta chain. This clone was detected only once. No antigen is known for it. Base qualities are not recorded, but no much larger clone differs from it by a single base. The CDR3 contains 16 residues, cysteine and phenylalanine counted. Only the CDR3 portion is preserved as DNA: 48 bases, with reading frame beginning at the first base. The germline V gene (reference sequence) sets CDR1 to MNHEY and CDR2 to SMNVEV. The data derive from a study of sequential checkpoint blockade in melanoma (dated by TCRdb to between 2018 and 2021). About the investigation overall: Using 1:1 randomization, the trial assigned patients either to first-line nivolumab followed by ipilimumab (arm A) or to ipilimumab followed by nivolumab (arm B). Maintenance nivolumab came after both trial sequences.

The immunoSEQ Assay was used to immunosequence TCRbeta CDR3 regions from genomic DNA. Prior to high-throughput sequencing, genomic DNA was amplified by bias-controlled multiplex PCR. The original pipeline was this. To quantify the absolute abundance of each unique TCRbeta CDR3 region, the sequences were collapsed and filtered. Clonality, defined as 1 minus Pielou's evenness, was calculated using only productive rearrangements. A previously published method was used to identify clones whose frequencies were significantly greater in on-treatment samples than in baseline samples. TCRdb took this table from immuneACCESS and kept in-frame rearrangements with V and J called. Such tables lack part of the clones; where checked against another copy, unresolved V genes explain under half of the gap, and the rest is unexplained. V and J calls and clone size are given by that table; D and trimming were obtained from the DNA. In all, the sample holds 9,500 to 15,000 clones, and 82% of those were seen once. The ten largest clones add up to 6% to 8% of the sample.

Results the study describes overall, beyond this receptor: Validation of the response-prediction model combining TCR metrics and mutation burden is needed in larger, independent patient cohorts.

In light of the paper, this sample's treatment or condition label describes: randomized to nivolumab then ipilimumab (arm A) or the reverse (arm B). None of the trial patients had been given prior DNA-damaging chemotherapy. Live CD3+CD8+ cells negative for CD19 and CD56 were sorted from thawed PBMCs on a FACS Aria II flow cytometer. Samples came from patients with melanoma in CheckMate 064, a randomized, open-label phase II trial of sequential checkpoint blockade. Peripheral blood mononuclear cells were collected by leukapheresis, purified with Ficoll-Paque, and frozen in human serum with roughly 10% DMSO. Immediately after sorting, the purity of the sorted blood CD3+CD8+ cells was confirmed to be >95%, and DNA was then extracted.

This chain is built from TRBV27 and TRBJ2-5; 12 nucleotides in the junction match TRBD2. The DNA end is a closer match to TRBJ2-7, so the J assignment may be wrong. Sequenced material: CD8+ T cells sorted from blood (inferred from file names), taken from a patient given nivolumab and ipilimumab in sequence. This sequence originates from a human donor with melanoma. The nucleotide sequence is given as TGTGCCAGCAGTCTACGACTAGCGGGAGATTTCTACGAGCAGTACTTC. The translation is CASSLRLAGDFYEQYF.